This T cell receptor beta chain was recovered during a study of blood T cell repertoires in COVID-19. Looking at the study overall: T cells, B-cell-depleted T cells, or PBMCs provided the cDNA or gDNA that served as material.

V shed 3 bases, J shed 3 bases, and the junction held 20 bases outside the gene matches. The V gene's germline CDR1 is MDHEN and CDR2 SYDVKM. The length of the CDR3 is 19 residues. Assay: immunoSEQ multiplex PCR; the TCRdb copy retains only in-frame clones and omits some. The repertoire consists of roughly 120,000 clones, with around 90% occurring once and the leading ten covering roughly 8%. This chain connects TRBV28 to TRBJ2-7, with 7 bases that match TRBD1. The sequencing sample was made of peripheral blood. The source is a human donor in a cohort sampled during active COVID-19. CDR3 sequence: CASSFETGQGMGRFYEQYF. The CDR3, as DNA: TGTGCCAGCAGTTTTGAGACAGGGCAGGGAATGGGACGTTTCTACGAGCAGTACTTC. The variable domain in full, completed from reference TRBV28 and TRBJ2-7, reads DVKVTQSSRYLVKRTGEKVFLECVQDMDHENMFWYRQDPGLGLRLIYFSYDVKMKEKGDIPEGYSVSREKKERFSLILESASTNQTSMYLCASSFETGQGMGRFYEQYFGPGTRLTVT.